The 9 T cell receptor beta chains listed next were all sequenced from one sample in a study of CD8 T cells in Susac syndrome. Random hexamers served to reverse transcribe about 0.5 to 1 ug RNA. TCRdb recomputed calls from the immunoSEQ multiplex PCR reads with MiXCR, one row per CDR3 protein. Found here are 69,000 or so distinct CDR3 sequences, around 95% of them singletons; the top ten hold 0.56%. The sample comprised CD8+ T cells from PBMCs. All receptors come from a human donor with multiple sclerosis.

This clonotype appeared a single time. The rearrangement joins TRBV9 to TRBJ2-7; D gene ambiguous. The V end was cut by 3 bases, the J end by 0 bases, with 7 bases between. Germline V gene sequence: CDR1 SGDLS, CDR2 YYNGEE. The CDR3 covers 13 residues. The CDR3 DNA sequence: TGTGCCAGCAGCGCCCCCGCCTCCTACGAGCAGTACTTC. Its protein is CASSAPASYEQYF.

The rearrangement links TRBV9 to TRBJ2-6, with D unresolved. CDR1 and CDR2 (germline): SGDLS, YYNGEE. V was shortened by 4 bases and J by 0 bases, with 11 bases between the two germline ends. There are 16 residues in the CDR3. CDR3 DNA sequence: TGTGCCAGCAGCCCGAGACCGAGCTCTGGGGCCAACGTCCTGACTTTC. The encoded protein is CASSPRPSSGANVLTF.

The rearrangement uses TRBV9 and TRBJ2-1; TRBD2 matches at 9 bases. This CDR3 has 19 amino acids. J lost 0 bases, V lost 4 bases, and 14 bases had no gene match. CDR1 is SGDLS, CDR2 YYNGEE, per germline. The CDR3, as DNA: TGTGCCAGCAGCCCCCCCGGTAGCGGGAGAGGAAGCTCCTACAATGAGCAGTTCTTC. Protein product: CASSPPGSGRGSSYNEQFF. Using reference TRBV9 and TRBJ2-1 for the parts outside the CDR3, the full variable domain is DSGVTQTPKHLITATGQRVTLRCSPRSGDLSVYWYQQSLDQGLQFLIQYYNGEERAKGNILERFSAQQFPDLHSELNLSSLELGDSALYFCASSPPGSGRGSSYNEQFFGPGTRLTVL.

The chain combines TRBV7-2 with TRBJ2-7; D is undetermined. Between the trimmed V and J ends, which lost 1 base and 2 bases, there was a span of 6 bases. The germline gives CDR1 SGHTA, CDR2 FQGNSA. The CDR3 is made up of 13 amino acids. As DNA, the CDR3 is TGTGCCAGCAGCTTAGACTCGACCTACGAGCAGTACTTC. It yields the protein CASSLDSTYEQYF.

The chain employs TRBV28 and TRBJ2-1; D remains ambiguous. The CDR3 extends over 14 amino acids. Germline CDR1 is MDHEN and CDR2 is SYDVKM. Trimming took off 5 bases at V and 7 bases at J, with 15 bases between the two ends. The CDR3 DNA is TGTGCCAGCAGTCCCCCGAGGAGACCGAATGAGCAGTTCTTC. This codes for CASSPPRRPNEQFF.

This chain joins TRBV7-9 and TRBJ2-3; D may correspond to TRBD1 or TRBD2 (6 bases each). The CDR3 length is 16 residues. V was trimmed by 3 bases and J by 4 bases, leaving 17 bases between them. Germline CDR1 reads SEHNR; CDR2 reads FQNEAQ (reference sequence). The CDR3 region is CASSFFTGGSADTQYF. The DNA for the CDR3 is TGTGCCAGCAGCTTCTTCACCGGGGGCAGTGCAGATACGCAGTATTTT.

The CDR3 DNA sequence: TGCAGTGCTGATACTAGCGGGGAAACCTACGAGCAGTACTTC. Translating gives CSADTSGETYEQYF. The rearrangement links TRBV20-1 to TRBJ2-7; 10 bases are a match to TRBD2. From germline, CDR1 is DFQATT and CDR2 SNEGSKA (reference sequence). V dropped 5 bases and J dropped 2; count of bases not matched to a gene: 6. The CDR3 has 14 residues.

The gene calls are TRBV11-2 and TRBJ2-5; D is ambiguous. The V end was cut by 8 bases, the J end by 7 bases, with 20 bases between. CDR1 is SGHAT and CDR2 is FQNNGV in the germline V gene. The CDR3 spans 14 residues. The CDR3 nucleotides read TGTGCCAGCGGCCCGGGCCTACAAGATTTGACCCAGTACTTC. Its translation is CASGPGLQDLTQYF.

J is TRBJ2-7 and V is TRBV3-1; D unresolved. This CDR3 comprises 15 residues. V gave up 4 bases and J gave up 0 bases, with 13 bases separating them. The germline gives CDR1 LGHDT, CDR2 YNNKEL (reference sequence). CDR3 loop: CASSPLASSSYEQYF. The CDR3 DNA is TGTGCCAGCAGCCCTTTAGCCTCCAGCTCCTACGAGCAGTACTTC.